This T cell receptor beta chain was identified in a study of blood T cell repertoires in COVID-19. Study background: The analysed material was cDNA or gDNA that came from T cells, B-cell-depleted T cells, or PBMCs.

V lost 2 bases to trimming and J lost 4 bases, with 27 bases between them. Germline-derived CDR1 and CDR2 are GTSNPN and SVGIG (reference sequence). CDR3 length: 19 residues. Recruited during active infection, patients (from Seattle) were subsequently followed longitudinally. Data came from immunoSEQ multiplex PCR; TCRdb stores just in-frame clones and leaves some out. The repertoire holds 400,000 to 450,000 clones, with 70% to 90% as singletons. This chain joins TRBV30 and TRBJ1-5; D uncertain. Material: peripheral blood. This TCR was recovered from a woman between 45 and 60 years old with COVID-19, enrolled during active disease. Here the CDR3 DNA reads TGTGCCTGGAGTCGCCCCTCTACCGGGATTTATCACTCTAATCAGCCCCAGCATTTT. Translated: CAWSRPSTGIYHSNQPQHF.